The 14 T cell receptor beta chains reported below all come from one sample, sequenced in a study of T cell repertoires in cytomegalovirus infection. TCRdb independently ran MiXCR on the reads; one entry per CDR3 protein. The sample has about 300,000 distinct CDR3 sequences, roughly a tenth seen once. The specimen was PBMCs. The receptors derive from a human donor in good health (CMV status not recorded). Some clones in this sample may be carry-over from other donors' samples.

The rearrangement links TRBV29-1 to TRBJ2-4; 8 bases fit TRBD1. CDR3 length: 13 residues. The J segment lost 5 bases and the V segment lost 2 bases, leaving 2 bases of the junction unmatched. Germline loops: CDR1 SQVTM, CDR2 ANQGSEA. This CDR3 is CSVEPDRENIQYF. The DNA of the CDR3 is TGCAGCGTTGAACCGGACAGGGAAAACATTCAGTACTTC.

This clonotype was seen just once. A much bigger clone sits one base away, suggesting this may be a read error. V and J are TRBV6-6 and TRBJ2-7; D may be TRBD1 or TRBD2 (5 bases each). V lost 2 bases to trimming and J lost 3 bases, with 17 bases between them. Germline CDR1 and CDR2: MNHNY and SVGAGI (reference sequence). The CDR3 covers 16 residues. The DNA for the CDR3 is TGTGCCAGCAGTTACGCCAGCCGGGACGGAAACTACGAGCAGTACTTC. Protein product: CASSYASRDGNYEQYF.

This clonotype turned up a few times. The chain employs TRBV29-1 and TRBJ1-2; tentatively, D is TRBD1 (5 bases). Germline values: CDR1 SQVTM, CDR2 ANQGSEA. CDR3 length: 13 residues. Trimming cost V 1 base and J 4 bases, with 10 bases left between them. CDR3 sequence (DNA): TGCAGCGTTGAAGGGGCGGGGGGCTATGGCTACACCTTC. It codes for CSVEGAGGYGYTF.

The rearrangement uses TRBV5-1 and TRBJ1-1; no firm D call. CDR1 is SGHRS, CDR2 YFSETQ, per germline. The CDR3 consists of 13 residues. Trimming took off 2 bases at V and 4 bases at J, with 9 bases between the two ends. CDR3 sequence: CASSLTQVTEAFF. For the CDR3, the DNA is TGCGCCAGCAGCTTAACTCAGGTCACTGAAGCTTTCTTT. The complete variable domain, with remaining parts taken from reference TRBV5-1 and TRBJ1-1, reads KAGVTQTPRYLIKTRGQQVTLSCSPISGHRSVSWYQQTPGQGLQFLFEYFSETQRNKGNFPGRFSGRQFSNSRSEMNVSTLELGDSALYLCASSLTQVTEAFFGQGTRLTVV.

This clonotype appeared many times. This chain connects TRBV25-1 to TRBJ2-2, with 8 bases matching TRBD2. V was pared by 6 bases and J by 4 bases, with 7 bases of the junction left unmatched. The CDR3 is made up of 15 amino acids. Germline CDR1 MGHDK, CDR2 SYGVNS. The CDR3 region is CASRGGLDATGELFF. DNA of the CDR3: TGTGCCAGCAGGGGGGGACTAGATGCCACCGGGGAGCTGTTTTTT.

This clonotype was counted at least ten times. V and J are TRBV5-6 and TRBJ2-1; 8 nucleotides align to TRBD2. Germline V gene lookup returns CDR1 SGHDT and CDR2 YYEEEE. The CDR3 extends over 16 amino acids. The V segment lost 1 base and the J segment 10 bases; nucleotides outside the gene matches: 13. Here the CDR3 reads CASSLLLAGGQEEQFF. DNA of the CDR3: TGTGCCAGCAGCTTGCTCTTGGCGGGGGGCCAAGAGGAGCAGTTCTTC.

This clonotype was recorded at least ten times. The gene calls are TRBV20-1 and TRBJ2-7; 10 bases agree with TRBD1. Germline V lookup: CDR1 DFQATT, CDR2 SNEGSKA (reference sequence). This CDR3 comprises 15 residues. The junction had 9 bases not matched to a gene; V was cut back by 6 bases and J by 1 base. The DNA of the CDR3 is TGCAGTGCCCACCCCGGGACAGGGGCGTCCTACGAGCAGTACTTC. The encoded protein is CSAHPGTGASYEQYF.

In this sample, this clonotype turned up many times. This chain joins TRBV7-2 and TRBJ1-5, with D unresolved. Germline V CDR1 and CDR2: SGHTA, FQGNSA. This CDR3 is built from 15 residues. V was cut by 1 base and J by 1 base, with 8 bases left in between. CDR3: CASSLDTASNQPQHF. CDR3 sequence (DNA): TGTGCCAGCAGCTTAGACACTGCAAGCAATCAGCCCCAGCATTTT.

This clonotype was detected ten times or more. The V and J genes are TRBV7-8 and TRBJ2-1; 10 bases fit TRBD2. CDR3 length equals 15 residues. V dropped 5 bases and J dropped 4; count of bases not matched to a gene: 5. Germline V gives CDR1 SGHVS, CDR2 FQNEAQ. CDR3 residues: CASSRTSGAYNEQFF. The CDR3 DNA reads TGTGCCAGCAGCAGAACTAGCGGGGCGTACAATGAGCAGTTCTTC.

Ten or more counts support this clonotype. This chain uses TRBV7-9 with TRBJ1-3, with D uncertain. This CDR3 contains 14 residues. The ends were cut back, 2 bases at V and 0 bases at J, with 5 bases in the middle. Germline assignment: CDR1 SEHNR and CDR2 FQNEAQ (reference sequence). CDR3 protein: CASSLTNSGNTIYF. The CDR3 DNA reads as TGTGCCAGCAGCTTAACGAACTCTGGAAACACCATATATTTT. The variable domain in full, completed from reference TRBV7-9 and TRBJ1-3, reads DTGVSQNPRHKITKRGQNVTFRCDPISEHNRLYWYRQTLGQGPEFLTYFQNEAQLEKSRLLSDRFSAERPKGSFSTLEIQRTEQGDSAMYLCASSLTNSGNTIYFGEGSWLTVV.

The gene calls are TRBV7-9 and TRBJ2-7; TRBD2 might be the D (5 bases). This CDR3 region has 14 residues. V was pared by 2 bases and J by 2 bases, with 10 bases between. Germline V CDR1 and CDR2: SEHNR, FQNEAQ (reference sequence). The CDR3 spells CASSLMDGTYEQYF. In nucleotides, the CDR3 is TGTGCCAGCAGCTTAATGGACGGGACCTACGAGCAGTACTTC.

There are many counts of this clonotype. The genes are TRBV18 and TRBJ2-7, with 11 positions matching TRBD1. CDR1 is KGHSH and CDR2 is LQKENI in the germline V gene. The trim removed 3 bases at V and 0 bases at J, leaving 1 base unmatched. The CDR3 length is 15 residues. The CDR3 DNA is TGTGCCAGCTCACCCGGGACAGGGGGCTCCTACGAGCAGTACGTC. Residues: CASSPGTGGSYEQYV.

A word on this clonotype: The junction does not match germline at one end; this may be a read error. The V gene is TRBV2, the J gene TRBJ2-3; a possible D gene is TRBD2 (6 bases). The germline CDR1 and CDR2 sequences are SNHLY and FYNNEI. CDR3 size: 14 residues. CDR3 amino acids: CTSSAGWEVDTQYF. In DNA form, the CDR3 reads TGTACCAGCAGTGCGGGCTGGGAGGTTGATACGCAGTATTTT.

This clonotype was recorded many times. The gene calls are TRBV20-1 and TRBJ1-6, with a possible D match to TRBD1 (5 bases). The CDR3 loop spans 13 amino acids. Germline V CDR1 and CDR2: DFQATT, SNEGSKA (reference sequence). Trimming cost V 6 bases and J 9 bases, with 15 bases left between them. This CDR3 is CSADQGLGSPLHF. CDR3 DNA sequence: TGCAGTGCCGATCAGGGTCTTGGTTCACCCCTCCACTTT.